These 8 T cell receptor beta chains share one sample of origin, sequenced in a study of cytotoxic CD8 clonotypes in ibrutinib-treated CLL. Assay used: immunoSEQ multiplex PCR; TCRdb lists only in-frame clones, some missing. Seen here are more than 110,000 clones, more than 75% observed once, and the top ten hold just over 5%. Sequences were derived from PBMCs, sampled after 24 months of ibrutinib treatment. Source of these receptors: a human donor with chronic lymphocytic leukemia.

The chain links TRBV28 to TRBJ1-4, with 9 bases identical to TRBD1. Germline loops: CDR1 MDHEN, CDR2 SYDVKM. This CDR3 contains 15 residues. V lost 10 bases and J lost 8; bases outside the gene matches: 14. The CDR3 DNA sequence: TGTGCCACCCGAAACGCCGAGGGGACAGGGGAAAAACTGTTTTTT. It yields the protein CATRNAEGTGEKLFF.

This sequence joins TRBV19 and TRBJ2-1; TRBD2 might be the D (6 bases). The germline V gene encodes CDR1 LNHDA and CDR2 SQIVND (reference sequence). The V gene lost 1 base and the J gene lost 4 bases, with 14 bases spanning the gap. The CDR3 is 16 residues long. Here the CDR3 reads CASSIATGSWYNEQFF. The CDR3 bases are TGTGCCAGTAGTATAGCTACCGGGAGTTGGTACAATGAGCAGTTCTTC.

The chain combines TRBV30 with TRBJ1-1; possibly TRBD1 for D (6 bases). Germline V CDR1 and CDR2: GTSNPN, SVGIG (reference sequence). V was trimmed by 3 bases and J by 10 bases, leaving 18 bases between them. The length of the CDR3 is 13 residues. CDR3 region: CAWRPGTSGGAFF. The DNA for the CDR3 is TGTGCCTGGAGGCCCGGGACATCGGGTGGAGCTTTCTTT.

The chain joins TRBV7-3 to TRBJ2-3; perhaps TRBD2 as D (6 bases). The CDR3 is 14 residues long. Germline values: CDR1 SGHTA, CDR2 FQGTGA. Trimming shortened V by 5 bases and J by 1 base, and 10 bases separated the two germline ends. This chain's CDR3 is CASSPGGGTDTQYF. The CDR3 nucleotides are TGTGCCAGCAGCCCGGGCGGGGGCACAGATACGCAGTATTTT.

A single count supports this clone. The gene calls are TRBV5-4 and TRBJ2-2; TRBD2 might be the D (5 bases). The CDR3 loop spans 16 amino acids. Trimming removed 0 bases from V and 0 bases from J, with 9 bases in between. CDR1 is SGHNT and CDR2 is YYREEE in the germline V gene (reference sequence). The CDR3 protein is CASSLAGNANTGELFF. CDR3 in DNA: TGTGCCAGCAGCTTGGCGGGGAATGCGAACACCGGGGAGCTGTTTTTT.

V gene TRBV9 combines with J gene TRBJ2-7, with unresolved D. Trimming cost V 2 bases and J 2 bases, with 11 bases left between them. This CDR3 region has 14 residues. The germline gives CDR1 SGDLS, CDR2 YYNGEE. Here the CDR3 reads CASSVGPSAYEQYF. CDR3 in DNA: TGTGCCAGCAGCGTGGGCCCTTCCGCCTACGAGCAGTACTTC.

The V call is TRBV5-8, the J call TRBJ2-2; 10 bases align to TRBD2. Germline V lookup: CDR1 SGHTS, CDR2 YDEGEE. V gave up 2 bases and J gave up 2 bases; unmatched junction bases: 6. CDR3 size: 17 residues. The CDR3 sequence: CASSFRTSGRNTGELFF. As DNA, the CDR3 is TGTGCCAGCAGCTTTCGGACTAGCGGCCGTAACACCGGGGAGCTGTTTTTT.

The gene calls are TRBV4-3 and TRBJ1-5; D call uncertain. V was pared by 1 base and J by 6 bases, with 13 bases between. The CDR3 runs to 15 residues. Looked up from germline, CDR1 is LGHNA and CDR2 is YSLEER. DNA of the CDR3: TGCGCCAGCAGCCAAGCCGCCGGGGTCGGTCAGCCCCAGCATTTT. Protein product: CASSQAAGVGQPQHF.